This entry features one T cell receptor beta chain sequence. The antigen is undetermined. The record originates from a study of T cell responses to AZD1222 COVID-19 vaccine. General study results and limits: Reportedly, nearly half of unique spike TCRs recognized epitopes outside B.1.351/B.1.1.7 mutations.

Germline-derived CDR1 and CDR2 are LNHNV and YYDKDF (reference sequence). The CDR3 is made up of 16 amino acids. The germline V and J ends were trimmed by 1 base and 4 bases, with 14 bases remaining between them. Sequenced by immunoSEQ multiplex PCR; TCRdb stores in-frame clones only, minus some. The table has 150,000 or so clones, 90% to 95% seen once. Sequenced material: peripheral blood, taken 28 days after the second AZD1222 dose. This clonotype was obtained from an adult who received the AZD1222 COVID-19 vaccine. The gene calls are TRBV15 and TRBJ1-5; D is perhaps TRBD1 (5 bases). Here the CDR3 reads CATSRVGDSRNQPQHF. CDR3 bases: TGTGCCACCAGCAGAGTGGGCGACAGTAGGAATCAGCCCCAGCATTTT.